The sequence of this T cell receptor beta chain was determined in a study of T-cell memory formation after mild COVID-19. Study overall: Each donor largely had its own TCR clusters. Study findings and constraints: Contracting CD4+ clones sat mainly in CM and EM; CD8+ in EMRA. Clones that got smaller from day 15 to 85 had even CD4/CD8, while clones growing later tipped toward CD4+.

For this clonotype: Its antigen is currently unknown.

J was trimmed by 1 base and V by 4 bases; bases with no gene match: 12. Germline V gene data show CDR1 as SGHDT and CDR2 as YYEEEE. This CDR3 is built from 19 residues. Each CDR3 protein gets one entry after TCRdb re-called the 5' RACE reads with MiXCR. The profile shows about 190,000 distinct CDR3 sequences, 20% to 25% of them singletons. The sequencing sample was made of PBMCs or a T cell subset sorted from them (not recorded which). The genes are TRBV5-6 and TRBJ2-3; 13 nucleotides agree with TRBD2. The clonotype comes from an adult woman who had mild COVID-19 (a few samples of this study predate the infection). Cell type and time point are not known. The CDR3 loop reads CASSGTGTSGVVGTDTQYF. The DNA for the CDR3 is TGTGCCAGCAGCGGAACCGGGACTAGCGGGGTCGTCGGCACAGATACGCAGTATTTT.